The table lists the clone carrying this T cell receptor (beta chain) with many counts. Its antigen remains unknown. The data originate from a study of T cells in Graves' hyperthyroidism and ophthalmopathy. Findings and caveats of the study: Blood samples included most of the expanded thyroid clonotypes exceeding 0.001.

The CDR3 runs to 14 residues. CDR1 and CDR2 from the germline V gene are DFQATT and SNEGSKA (reference sequence). V was trimmed by 6 bases and J by 4 bases, leaving 16 bases between them. Researchers took RNA transcripts and amplified the TCR beta CDR3 regions from them. First-round RT-PCR of the TCR CDR3 relied on the HTBI primer set. One entry per CDR3 protein results from TCRdb running MiXCR on the multiplex PCR reads. The sample comprises some 740,000 distinct CDR3 sequences, 12% to 15% of which are singletons, and about 9.4% rests with the top ten. The chain couples TRBV20-1 to TRBJ2-1; no definite D call. Sequenced sample: blood. The TCR sequence derives from a young woman with Graves' hyperthyroidism. CDR3 coding DNA: TGCAGTGCCGCATACTCGGGCATTTACAATGAGCAGTTCTTC. Amino acid sequence: CSAAYSGIYNEQFF.